This TCR beta chain came from a study of blood T cell repertoires in COVID-19. As for the study in general: Acute-phase and convalescent COVID-19 samples originated in the United States, Italy and Spain. Sources were T cells, B-cell-depleted T cells, or PBMCs; the material itself was cDNA or gDNA.

The method was immunoSEQ multiplex PCR; TCRdb's version includes in-frame clones alone and lacks a portion of them. The profile shows over 150,000 clones, 70% to 90% of them singletons. The ends were cut back, 3 bases at V and 6 bases at J, with 11 bases in the middle. This CDR3 is built from 13 residues. CDR1 and CDR2 (germline): LGHDT, YNNKEL (reference sequence). Input material: peripheral blood. The origin of this receptor is a woman of 80 years or more with COVID-19, enrolled during active disease. The chain couples TRBV3-1 (or the pseudogene TRBV3-2) to TRBJ1-1; D unclear. The CDR3 here is CASSHQSGSEAFF. Here the CDR3 DNA reads TGTGCCAGCAGCCATCAGTCCGGGTCTGAAGCTTTCTTT.